This TCR beta chain appears in the sequencing data of a study of T-cell memory formation after mild COVID-19 (dated by TCRdb to about 2021). About the investigation overall: Most TCR sequence clusters were specific to one of the two donors. T-cell clones expanding and contracting after mild COVID-19 in a couple of donors were tracked by longitudinal TCRalpha and TCRbeta repertoire sequencing. The cohort was made up of two young adult volunteers, one female and one male, who were previously healthy.

The listed sequencing device is Illumina NovaSeq 6000. cDNA libraries for TCRalpha and TCRbeta were prepared by 5'RACE using constant-segment primers, with sample barcodes and unique molecular identifiers added. Trizol reagent was used to extract RNA from every sample. Amplification of the libraries took two PCR steps, and the second step added a second sample barcode plus Illumina TruSeq adapters. The libraries were sequenced on an Illumina NovaSeq using 2 x 150 bp paired-end reads. The paper's processing steps were these. Reads were demultiplexed and collapsed into UMI-guided consensus sequences with migec v1.2.7. Using mixcr v2.1.11, the UMI consensuses were aligned to TRA and TRB V and J templates and assembled into clonotypes. A clonotype was counted as expanded or contracted only when both edgeR and NoisET called the clonotype significant, with the noise models trained on biological replicates. For edgeR calls, the cutoffs were a false discovery rate-adjusted p below 0.01 and a log2 fold-change threshold of 1. As an exploratory analysis of dynamics, max-normalized trajectories of the 1000 most abundant clonotypes were examined with PCA combined with hierarchical clustering. Each responding clone was given a CD4 or CD8 phenotype based on the CD4+ and CD8+ repertoires, which had been sequenced separately. TCRdb took the public reads, trimmed them with fastp at Q25, ran MiXCR for clone calling and kept in-frame beta chains. Duplicate CDR3 protein sequences are folded into a single record with the most common DNA and genes. TCRdb assigned the V and J calls; the authors' analysis was not used. The sample data list approximately 100,000 distinct CDR3 sequences, and roughly 12% of these were observed just once. The ten largest account for 27% of the sample.

Beyond this particular receptor, the publication reports: SARS-CoV-2 specificity was not confirmed for the second-wave clones peaking on day 37. Clones that contracted from day 15 to 85 showed balanced CD4/CD8 phenotypes, whereas a second wave of clones that expanded from day 15 to 37 leaned towards CD4+. Only two mild cases were covered by the study, and larger cohorts that include severe cases with pre-infection samples were considered necessary. Contracting CD4+ clones turned up mainly in the CM and EM memory subsets, whereas EMRA was where CD8+ clones were enriched. The detection of some responding clones in pre-infection memory suggests that pre-existing cross-reactive memory T cells joined the SARS-CoV-2 response.

Ficoll-Paque density gradient centrifugation was used to isolate PBMCs. The CDR3 numbers 14 residues from cysteine through phenylalanine. The entry retains the CDR3 DNA only, 42 bases that are in frame from base 1. As encoded in the germline V gene (reference sequence), CDR1 is PRHDT while CDR2 is FYEKMQ. The V end loses 2 bases and the J end loses 2 bases, and a stretch of 10 bases separates them. The sample holds a few counts of this clonotype. Which antigen it targets is not known. Per-nucleotide qualities are absent, and no much larger clonotype sits a single base away. Sequencing used PBMCs or a T cell subset sorted from them (not recorded which). This TCR was recovered from an adult woman who had mild COVID-19 (a few samples of this study predate the infection). The sample titles of this study are shuffled in the database, so cell type and time point are left out; the donor was told from shared clones. The chain is made from TRBV13 and TRBJ2-7; TRBD2 is perhaps the D gene, given 5 matching bases. The CDR3 reads CASSLFPGTYEQYF. The DNA is TGTGCCAGCAGCTTATTTCCGGGGACCTACGAGCAGTACTTC.